These 4 T cell receptor beta chains were all obtained from the same sample, sequenced in a study of neurological immune-mediated disorders. TCRdb fed the 5' RACE reads into MiXCR, producing one record per CDR3 protein. This table holds 93,000 or so distinct CDR3 sequences, 9.5% to 14% found once. Time point here: longitudinal time-point 3. Source material: PBMCs. The receptors originated from a female donor with HTLV-1-associated myelopathy (HAM/TSP).

On this clonotype: This clone may be a read error of a much larger clone one base away. The V gene is TRBV5-1, the J gene TRBJ1-2; TRBD1 matches 9 bases. The length of the CDR3 is 16 residues. Per the germline V gene, CDR1 is SGHRS and CDR2 is YFSETQ. CDR3 sequence reads: CASREGQGSLNYGYSF. The CDR3 bases are TGCGCCAGCAGAGAAGGACAGGGGTCCCTTAACTATGGCTACTCCTTC.

A few counts support this clonotype. A much more abundant neighbour one base away suggests this may be a read error. The rearrangement links TRBV5-5 to TRBJ2-2; the D gene is possibly TRBD2 (5 bases). The CDR3 is 14 amino acids. Germline CDR1 is SGHKS and CDR2 is YYEKEE (reference sequence). CDR3 coding DNA: TGTGTCAGCCTGCCCGGGAAAGGGACCGGGGAGCTGTTTTTT. As protein: CVSLPGKGTGELFF.

This chain connects TRBV20-1 to TRBJ2-5, with D tentatively TRBD1 or TRBD2 (5 bases each). Germline CDR1 is DFQATT and CDR2 is SNEGSKA (reference sequence). The V and J ends lost 4 bases and 3 bases respectively, with 9 bases between them. This CDR3 has 12 residues. Written as DNA, the CDR3 is TGCAGTGCTACGAGGGGCGAAGAGACCCAGTACTTC. Translating it yields CSATRGEETQYF.

The table lists this clonotype with many counts. This rearrangement joins TRBV5-1 to TRBJ2-1; TRBD2 agrees at 10 bases. CDR1 SGHRS and CDR2 YFSETQ come from the germline V gene. The CDR3 contains 15 residues. V shed 0 bases and J 9 bases; nucleotides not matched to a gene: 6. The CDR3 reads CASSLAASGGGEQFF. The CDR3 coding sequence is TGCGCCAGCAGCTTGGCGGCTAGCGGGGGCGGTGAGCAGTTCTTC. Looking up the rest from reference TRBV5-1 and TRBJ2-1 gives the full variable domain: KAGVTQTPRYLIKTRGQQVTLSCSPISGHRSVSWYQQTPGQGLQFLFEYFSETQRNKGNFPGRFSGRQFSNSRSEMNVSTLELGDSALYLCASSLAASGGGEQFFGPGTRLTVL.